The 31 T cell receptor beta chains in this list originate from one sample, sequenced in a study of T-cell reconstitution after alpha-beta-depleted transplantation in children listed by TCRdb under 2016. The protocol used for the library was PCR. Sequencing was performed on an Illumina HiSeq 2500. Molecular barcoding was employed in the preparation of TCR libraries, with unique molecular identifiers being used to normalize TCRbeta repertoire quantification. The public reads were reanalyzed by TCRdb: fastp trimming at Q25, MiXCR alignment, in-frame beta chains only. Each record represents a unique CDR3 protein, reported with the most common genes and DNA among its rows. Within this sample are approximately 650,000 distinct CDR3 sequences, with 13% of them counted one time only. The ten largest clones represent 0.79% of the sample. The label giving this sample's treatment or condition can be read as: allogeneic hematopoietic cell transplantation with graft depleted of TCRalphabeta T cells and CD19 B cells.

The input for sequencing was PBMCs, taken before TCRalphabeta/CD19-depleted stem cell transplant. The receptors here all came from a girl aged 2-10 years with congenital amegakaryocytic thrombocytopenia, due to receive a stem cell transplant.

Note on this clonotype: Its ends do not fully match the called genes, so a read error is possible. The chain carries TRBV30 and TRBJ2-1; no clear D. Germline V gives CDR1 GTSNPN, CDR2 SVGIG (reference sequence). The CDR3 consists of 11 residues. DNA for the CDR3: TGCTCAATAGCCCACTACAATGAGCAGTTCTTC. Translation gives CSIAHYNEQFF.

This clonotype was seen ten or more times. The chain employs TRBV5-1 and TRBJ2-7; D uncertain. The CDR3 is 16 amino acids. The V gene lost 2 bases and the J gene lost 3 bases, with 18 bases spanning the gap. The germline gives CDR1 SGHRS, CDR2 YFSETQ. The DNA of the CDR3 is TGCGCCAGCAGCTTCTCCTCAGGCGTGAGAGACTACGAGCAGTACTTC. Translation gives CASSFSSGVRDYEQYF.

This clonotype has a count of ten or more. V usage is TRBV20-1 and J usage is TRBJ2-1; TRBD2 agrees at 8 bases. The length of the CDR3 is 13 residues. The V gene end was trimmed by 3 bases and the J gene end by 6 bases; junction bases not matched to a gene: 4. Germline loops: CDR1 DFQATT, CDR2 SNEGSKA (reference sequence). Here the CDR3 reads CSASEREINEQFF. The CDR3 DNA sequence: TGCAGTGCTAGTGAGCGGGAGATCAATGAGCAGTTCTTC.

The rearrangement uses TRBV6-1 and TRBJ2-1; 7 bases map to TRBD1. The CDR3 extends over 14 amino acids. The germline CDR1 and CDR2 sequences are MNHNS and SASEGT. The junction had 3 bases not matched to a gene; V was cut back by 1 base and J by 6 bases. The DNA of the CDR3 is TGTGCCAGCAGTGAAGTAGGACAGGCCAATGAGCAGTTCTTC. Translating it yields CASSEVGQANEQFF.

The rearrangement joins TRBV30 to TRBJ2-5; possibly TRBD2 for D (6 bases). The CDR3 runs to 13 residues. Germline V CDR1 and CDR2: GTSNPN, SVGIG (reference sequence). Trimming took 2 bases from V and 5 from J, leaving 12 bases between them. The CDR3 here is CAWSRGLGETQYF. The CDR3 nucleotides read TGTGCCTGGAGTAGGGGACTGGGGGAGACCCAGTACTTC.

This clonotype has only a few counts. This chain uses TRBV5-1 with TRBJ2-1, with D perhaps TRBD1 or TRBD2 (5 bases each). CDR3 length equals 18 residues. Germline-derived CDR1 and CDR2 are SGHRS and YFSETQ. V gave up 0 bases and J gave up 6 bases, with 22 bases separating them. The CDR3, as DNA: TGCGCCAGCAGCTTGGGTACCGGGACCCCCCAAGTAGGCAATGAGCAGTTCTTC. Encoded protein: CASSLGTGTPQVGNEQFF.

This clonotype came up a few times. J is TRBJ2-3 and V is TRBV28; 15 bases line up with TRBD2. J was trimmed by 0 bases and V by 4 bases; bases with no gene match: 5. The germline V gene encodes CDR1 MDHEN and CDR2 SYDVKM. The CDR3 has 18 amino acids. CDR3 nucleotides: TGTGCCAGCAGTTCGGGACTAGCGGGAGGTGTGAGCACAGATACGCAGTATTTT. This translates into CASSSGLAGGVSTDTQYF.

This clonotype was seen ten or more times. This chain uses TRBV20-1 with TRBJ2-3; 8 positions agree with TRBD2. V shed 1 base, J shed 3 bases, and the junction held 6 bases outside the gene matches. Germline values: CDR1 DFQATT, CDR2 SNEGSKA (reference sequence). This CDR3 is 15 amino acids long. CDR3 nucleotide sequence: TGCAGTGCTAGAGGGCCCACGGGGGGGACAGATACGCAGTATTTT. Encoded protein: CSARGPTGGTDTQYF.

This sequence joins TRBV29-1 and TRBJ1-1; D call uncertain. This CDR3 has 12 residues. V gave up 4 bases and J gave up 2 bases, with 8 bases separating them. CDR1 SQVTM and CDR2 ANQGSEA come from the germline V gene. The DNA for the CDR3 is TGCAGCGTTGCCCATAGAAACACTGAAGCTTTCTTT. Amino acid sequence: CSVAHRNTEAFF.

This clonotype showed up many times. The chain combines TRBV20-1 with TRBJ2-5; D gene uncertain. The CDR3 covers 15 residues. The germline V gene has CDR1 DFQATT and CDR2 SNEGSKA (reference sequence). The V gene lost 5 bases and the J gene lost 4 bases, with 20 bases spanning the gap. The chain's CDR3 is CSAHLRALSRETQYF. The CDR3 DNA is TGCAGTGCTCACCTTCGGGCCCTTAGCCGAGAGACCCAGTACTTC.

This rearrangement joins TRBV5-1 to TRBJ2-7, with D possibly TRBD2 on 6 matching bases. CDR3 length: 14 residues. The ends were cut back, 4 bases at V and 4 bases at J, with 15 bases in the middle. Looked up from germline, CDR1 is SGHRS and CDR2 is YFSETQ. The CDR3 here is CASSAPTSSYEQYF. Here the CDR3 DNA reads TGCGCCAGCAGCGCACCGACTAGTTCGTACGAGCAGTACTTC.

This clonotype was seen many times. This sequence joins TRBV20-1 and TRBJ2-2; D uncertain. V was cut by 6 bases and J by 1 base, with 3 bases left in between. The germline V gene has CDR1 DFQATT and CDR2 SNEGSKA (reference sequence). This CDR3 has 11 residues. For the CDR3, the DNA is TGCAGTGCAGGGAACACCGGGGAGCTGTTTTTT. Translating it yields CSAGNTGELFF.

This chain connects TRBV10-2 to TRBJ2-5; no clear D gene. Trimming stripped 6 bases from V and 2 bases from J, with 16 bases between. The length of the CDR3 is 15 residues. CDR1 WSHSY and CDR2 SAAADI come from the germline V gene. CDR3: CASSLPSGPQETQYF. The DNA of the CDR3 is TGCGCCAGCAGCCTTCCGTCCGGGCCTCAAGAGACCCAGTACTTC.

This clonotype was picked up many times. The chain links TRBV20-1 to TRBJ2-1; the D is unclear. The CDR3 has 16 amino acids. V was trimmed by 1 base and J by 3 bases, leaving 16 bases between them. Germline CDR1 is DFQATT and CDR2 is SNEGSKA (reference sequence). The CDR3 here is CSARGSSLPYYNEQFF. DNA for the CDR3: TGCAGTGCTAGAGGGAGTAGCCTTCCCTACTACAATGAGCAGTTCTTC.

This clonotype was counted ten times or more. The CDR3 spells CASSGGDTQYF. In DNA, the CDR3 is TGCGCCAGCAGTGGTGGAGATACGCAGTATTTT. This chain uses TRBV5-1 with TRBJ2-3; no definite D call. The CDR3 extends over 11 amino acids. From germline, CDR1 is SGHRS and CDR2 YFSETQ. Trimming pared 5 bases from V and 5 bases from J, leaving 6 bases between.

In its sample, this clonotype was seen many times. The genes are TRBV5-6 and TRBJ2-1; tentative D call: TRBD2 (5 bases). V was pared by 4 bases and J by 2 bases, with 10 bases between. The CDR3 length is 14 residues. Germline V gene data show CDR1 as SGHDT and CDR2 as YYEEEE. The chain's CDR3 is CASSALRAYNEQFF. The CDR3 DNA follows: TGTGCCAGCAGCGCCTTGAGGGCCTACAATGAGCAGTTCTTC.

This clonotype was counted many times. The rearrangement links TRBV7-2 to TRBJ2-7; D gene uncertain. V shed 5 bases and J shed 6 bases, with 11 bases lying between them. Germline loops: CDR1 SGHTA, CDR2 FQGNSA. The CDR3 has 12 amino acids. The CDR3 sequence is CASSAHNREQYF. CDR3 in DNA: TGTGCCAGCAGCGCCCACAACCGCGAGCAGTACTTC.

J is TRBJ2-7 and V is TRBV28; a weak D match, TRBD1 (5 bases). The CDR3 loop spans 13 amino acids. Trimming took 8 bases from V and 3 from J, leaving 14 bases between them. The germline V gene has CDR1 MDHEN and CDR2 SYDVKM. The CDR3 reads CASLDTQYYEQYF. The CDR3 DNA follows: TGTGCCAGCCTGGACACCCAATACTACGAGCAGTACTTC. The variable domain in full, completed from reference TRBV28 and TRBJ2-7, reads DVKVTQSSRYLVKRTGEKVFLECVQDMDHENMFWYRQDPGLGLRLIYFSYDVKMKEKGDIPEGYSVSREKKERFSLILESASTNQTSMYLCASLDTQYYEQYFGPGTRLTVT.

This clonotype has only a few counts. The CDR3 nucleotides read TGCGCCAGCAGCCACCCCGGGACTAGAGGTGTGGGGCTCTTTTACAATGAGCAGTTCTTC. Protein sequence: CASSHPGTRGVGLFYNEQFF. The chain links TRBV4-1 to TRBJ2-1; 8 nucleotides line up with TRBD2. The CDR3 is made up of 20 amino acids. Trimming at V came to 3 bases and at J to 4 bases, leaving 20 bases not matched to a gene. The V gene's germline CDR1 is MGHRA and CDR2 YSYEKL.

This clonotype was counted ten times or more. V usage is TRBV10-3 and J usage is TRBJ2-5; 7 bases fit TRBD1. The ends lost 6 bases at V and 0 bases at J; junction bases unmatched: 4. CDR3 length: 14 amino acids. Germline loops: CDR1 ENHRY, CDR2 SYGVKD. CDR3 sequence: CAISLGQNQETQYF. Here the CDR3 DNA reads TGTGCCATCAGCCTGGGACAGAACCAAGAGACCCAGTACTTC.

V usage is TRBV6-1 and J usage is TRBJ1-5; D perhaps matches TRBD1 (6 bases). Trimming stripped 4 bases from V and 4 bases from J, with 11 bases between. CDR1 is MNHNS, CDR2 SASEGT, per germline. The CDR3 has 14 amino acids. CDR3: CASSATGLNQPQHF. CDR3 DNA sequence: TGTGCCAGCAGTGCGACAGGCTTGAATCAGCCCCAGCATTTT.

This clonotype was found a few times. The rearrangement uses TRBV5-1 and TRBJ2-2, with D tentatively TRBD1 (6 bases). Germline V gene lookup returns CDR1 SGHRS and CDR2 YFSETQ. V was shortened by 9 bases and J by 0 bases, with 15 bases between the two germline ends. This CDR3 has 15 residues. CDR3 region: CATKIGQPNTGELFF. The CDR3 region has the DNA TGCGCCACCAAGATAGGACAGCCGAACACCGGGGAGCTGTTTTTT.

The chain combines TRBV7-9 with TRBJ2-1, with D possibly matching TRBD2 (6 bases). Trimming pared 11 bases from V and 6 bases from J, leaving 17 bases between. This CDR3 region has 13 residues. The germline V gene has CDR1 SEHNR and CDR2 FQNEAQ (reference sequence). The chain's CDR3 is CADTGEGGNEQFF. The DNA of the CDR3 is TGTGCCGACACGGGAGAGGGAGGCAATGAGCAGTTCTTC.

This clonotype was recorded many times. The rearrangement uses TRBV7-9 and TRBJ2-1; 8 positions agree with TRBD2. From germline, CDR1 is SEHNR and CDR2 FQNEAQ (reference sequence). V dropped 2 bases and J dropped 9; count of bases not matched to a gene: 9. This CDR3 region has 15 residues. CDR3 coding DNA: TGTGCCAGCAGCTTAATGAGCGGGAGACTTGGTGAGCAGTTCTTC. The encoded protein is CASSLMSGRLGEQFF.

About this clonotype: The junction differs from germline at one of its ends, possibly a read error. The V and J genes are TRBV7-9 and TRBJ2-7, with no clear D. The CDR3 has 11 amino acids. CDR1 and CDR2 from the germline V gene are SEHNR and FQNEAQ (reference sequence). CDR3 region: CASSLASELYF. CDR3 sequence (DNA): TGTGCCAGCAGCTTGGCGAGTGAGCTGTACTTC.

There are many counts of this clonotype. The chain is built from TRBV20-1 and TRBJ2-1; tentatively, D is TRBD2 (5 bases). Trimming shortened V by 4 bases and J by 8 bases, and 12 bases separated the two germline ends. The CDR3 is 12 amino acids. From germline, CDR1 is DFQATT and CDR2 SNEGSKA (reference sequence). The CDR3 nucleotides are TGCAGTGCTACACGAGGGAATTATGAGCAGTTCTTC. This gives the protein CSATRGNYEQFF.

J is TRBJ1-5 and V is TRBV4-1; the D gene is possibly TRBD1 (6 bases). Trimming took 3 bases from V and 7 from J, leaving 22 bases between them. The CDR3 spans 17 residues. Germline lookup yields CDR1 MGHRA and CDR2 YSYEKL. The CDR3 coding sequence is TGCGCCAGCAGCCAGAATTGGCTGAGGGACATCGGGCAGCCCCAGCATTTT. It encodes CASSQNWLRDIGQPQHF.

For the CDR3, the DNA is TGTGCCAGTAGTCAGCGGGAACGAACGAATGAGCAGTTCTTC. It encodes CASSQRERTNEQFF. The J gene is TRBJ2-1, the V gene TRBV19; 7 bases line up with TRBD2. This CDR3 contains 14 residues. The J segment lost 7 bases and the V segment lost 5 bases, leaving 8 bases of the junction unmatched. CDR1 is LNHDA and CDR2 is SQIVND in the germline V gene (reference sequence).

This clonotype was picked up many times. The V gene is TRBV11-2, the J gene TRBJ1-2; tentative D call: TRBD1 (5 bases). Germline V gene lookup returns CDR1 SGHAT and CDR2 FQNNGV. Trimming removed 5 bases at V and 0 bases at J, with 10 bases between. This CDR3 has 14 residues. CDR3 region: CASSLGRTNYGYTF. The CDR3 coding sequence is TGTGCCAGCAGCCTGGGACGGACTAACTATGGCTACACCTTC.

The rearrangement uses TRBV28 and TRBJ2-3, with D perhaps TRBD2 (6 bases). V was cut by 3 bases and J by 3 bases, with 13 bases left in between. From germline, CDR1 is MDHEN and CDR2 SYDVKM. The CDR3 runs 15 residues. CDR3 sequence reads: CASSFAGRGTDTQYF. CDR3 nucleotide sequence: TGTGCCAGCAGTTTTGCCGGGAGAGGGACAGATACGCAGTATTTT.

This clonotype was found many times. V gene TRBV7-2 combines with J gene TRBJ2-1, with D perhaps matching TRBD1 (5 bases). The CDR3 totals 16 residues. Trimming cost V 1 base and J 1 base, with 11 bases left between them. Germline CDR1 and CDR2: SGHTA and FQGNSA. The CDR3 DNA reads as TGTGCCAGCAGCTTAGAGGGGATAGGTTCCTACAATGAGCAGTTCTTC. Translation: CASSLEGIGSYNEQFF.